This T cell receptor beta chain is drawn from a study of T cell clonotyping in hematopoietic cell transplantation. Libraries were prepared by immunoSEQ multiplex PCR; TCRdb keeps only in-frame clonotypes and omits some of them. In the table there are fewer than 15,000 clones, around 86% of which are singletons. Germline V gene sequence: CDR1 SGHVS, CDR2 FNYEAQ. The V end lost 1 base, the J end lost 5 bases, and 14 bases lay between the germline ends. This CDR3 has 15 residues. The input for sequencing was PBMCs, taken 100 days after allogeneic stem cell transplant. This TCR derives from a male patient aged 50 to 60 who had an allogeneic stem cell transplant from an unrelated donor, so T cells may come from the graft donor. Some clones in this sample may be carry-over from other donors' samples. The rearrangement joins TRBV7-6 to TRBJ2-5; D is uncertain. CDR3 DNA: TGTGCCAGCAGCTTAGAAGCAGTTAAAGGCGAGACCCAGTACTTC. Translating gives CASSLEAVKGETQYF.